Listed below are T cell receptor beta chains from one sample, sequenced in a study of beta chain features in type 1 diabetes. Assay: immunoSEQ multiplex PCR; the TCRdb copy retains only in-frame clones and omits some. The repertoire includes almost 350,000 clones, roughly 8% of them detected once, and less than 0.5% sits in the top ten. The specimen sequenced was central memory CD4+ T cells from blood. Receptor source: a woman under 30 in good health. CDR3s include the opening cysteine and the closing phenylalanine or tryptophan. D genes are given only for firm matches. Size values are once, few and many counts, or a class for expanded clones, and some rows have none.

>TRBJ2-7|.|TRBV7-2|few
TGTGCCAGCAGCTTGAACCCCCGGTACGAGCAGTACTTC
CASSLNPRYEQYF
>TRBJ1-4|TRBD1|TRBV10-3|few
TGTGCCATCAGTCGACAGGGTGGTGAAAAACTGTTTTTT
CAISRQGGEKLFF
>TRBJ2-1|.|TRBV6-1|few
TGTGCCAGCCGGTCTGAGCAGTTCTTC
CASRSEQFF
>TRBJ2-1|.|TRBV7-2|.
TGTGCCAGCAGCTTAGGTCTGCAGAACAATGAGCAGTTCTTC
CASSLGLQNNEQFF
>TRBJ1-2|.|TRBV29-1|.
TGCAGCGTTGATCCCGAAGCTAACTATGGCTACACCTTC
CSVDPEANYGYTF
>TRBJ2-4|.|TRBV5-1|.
TGCGCCAGCAGCCTGGGGATTGTAGCCAAAAACATTCAGTACTTC
CASSLGIVAKNIQYF
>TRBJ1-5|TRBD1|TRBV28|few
TGTGCCAGTCATACTGACAGGGGAAATCAGCCCCAGCATTTT
CASHTDRGNQPQHF
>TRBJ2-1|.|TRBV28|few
TGTGCCAGCAGGCCAAATGTACAGGGATCCTACAATGAGCAGTTCTTC
CASRPNVQGSYNEQFF
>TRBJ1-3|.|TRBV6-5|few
TGTGCCAGCAGTTCCTTCGGACAGTACTTAGGAAACACCATATATTTT
CASSSFGQYLGNTIYF
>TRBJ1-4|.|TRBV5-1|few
TGCGCCAGCAGCTTGGATGGGGGGTCGGGACTGCGGAATGAAAAACTGTTTTTT
CASSLDGGSGLRNEKLFF
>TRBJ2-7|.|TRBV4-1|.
TGCGCCAGCAGCCGGGGTGAAGGGCCCTACGAGCAGTACTTC
CASSRGEGPYEQYF
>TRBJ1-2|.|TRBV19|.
TGTGCCAGTAGTATCGGAAGCGGACAACTCTATGGCTACACCTTC
CASSIGSGQLYGYTF
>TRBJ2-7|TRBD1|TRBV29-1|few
TGCAGCGTTGTTCTGGAGGACAGGTCTAACTACGAGCAGTACTTC
CSVVLEDRSNYEQYF
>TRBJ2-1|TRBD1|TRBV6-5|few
TGTGCCAGCAGGTGGGACAGATCCACTGAGCAGTTCTTC
CASRWDRSTEQFF
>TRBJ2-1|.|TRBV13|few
TGTGCCAGCCGCGTTTACAATGAGCAGTTCTTC
CASRVYNEQFF
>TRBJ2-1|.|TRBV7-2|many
TGTGCCAGCAGCCTAAGAAGAGTCTCCCCTTACAATGAGCAGTTCTTC
CASSLRRVSPYNEQFF
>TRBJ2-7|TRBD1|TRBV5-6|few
TGTGCCAGCAGCTCAACGGGACAGGCAGCTAGACGGTACTTC
CASSSTGQAARRYF
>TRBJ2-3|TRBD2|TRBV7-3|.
TGTGCCAGCAGCGTAGGGACTAGCGGGCCCACAGATACGCAGTATTTT
CASSVGTSGPTDTQYF
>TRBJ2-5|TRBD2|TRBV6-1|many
TGTGCCAGCAGCATTAGCGGGAGGGAGACCCAGTACTTC
CASSISGRETQYF
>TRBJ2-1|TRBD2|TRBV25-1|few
TGTGCCAGCAGTAGGGGGACTAGCGGGACGGTCTTC
CASSRGTSGTVF
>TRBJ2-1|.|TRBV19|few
TGTGCCAGTAGTACTCAGGAGTCCCTCTACAATGAGCAGTTCTTC
CASSTQESLYNEQFF
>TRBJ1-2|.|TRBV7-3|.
TGTGCCAGCAGCTTAGCCGACAGCTATGGCTACACCTTC
CASSLADSYGYTF
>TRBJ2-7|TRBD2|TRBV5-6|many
TGTGCCAGCAGAAAGCGGGGTCTCTCCTACGAGCAGTACTTC
CASRKRGLSYEQYF
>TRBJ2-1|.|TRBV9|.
TGTGCCAGCAGCTCCCCATGGAACAATGAGCAGTTCTTC
CASSSPWNNEQFF
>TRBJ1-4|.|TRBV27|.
TGTGCCAGCAGTTTATCGGGTTTTTCAACTAATGAAAAACTGTTTTTT
CASSLSGFSTNEKLFF
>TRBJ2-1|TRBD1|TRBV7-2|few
TGTGCCAGCAGCTTATACAGGGGAAACAATGAGCAGTTCTTC
CASSLYRGNNEQFF
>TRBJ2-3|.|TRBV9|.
TGTGCCAGCGGGTCGCGGTCTAGCACAGATACGCAGTATTTT
CASGSRSSTDTQYF
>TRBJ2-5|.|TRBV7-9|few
TGTGCCAGCAGCAAAGGGACGGAAGAGACCCAGTACTTC
CASSKGTEETQYF
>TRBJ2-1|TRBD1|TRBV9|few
TGTGCCAGCAGCCCCGGGGACAGGGGTTTTCCCAATGAGCAGTTCTTC
CASSPGDRGFPNEQFF
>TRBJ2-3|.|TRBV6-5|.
TGTGCCAGCAGTGCCTCCGGCGGCCAGCATACGCAGTATTTT
CASSASGGQHTQYF
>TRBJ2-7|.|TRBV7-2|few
TGTGCCAGCAGCTTAGCCCTCCGCTCGCAAAAGCCCTACGAGCAGTACTTC
CASSLALRSQKPYEQYF
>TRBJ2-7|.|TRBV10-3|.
TGTGCCATCAGTGAGGCGGGGGCGTCCAGGGAGCAGTACTTC
CAISEAGASREQYF
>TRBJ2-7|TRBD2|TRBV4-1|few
TGCGCCAGCAGCCAAGCGGGACTAGCGGGAGTAGAGCAGTACTTC
CASSQAGLAGVEQYF
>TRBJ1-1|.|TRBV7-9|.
TGTGCCAGCAGCTTAGAGATGGGCACTGAAGCTTTCTTT
CASSLEMGTEAFF
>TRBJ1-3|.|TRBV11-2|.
TGTGCCAGCAGCTTAGGGTCGTTAGGCTCTGGAAACACCATATATTTT
CASSLGSLGSGNTIYF
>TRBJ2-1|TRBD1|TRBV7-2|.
TGTGCCAGCAGCTTAGACACAGGGGCGGATGAGCAGTTCTTC
CASSLDTGADEQFF
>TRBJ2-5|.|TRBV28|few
TGTGCCAGCAGTGCTTTCGCCAGCGGATCCCAAGAGACCCAGTACTTC
CASSAFASGSQETQYF
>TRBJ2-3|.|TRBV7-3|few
TGTGCCAGCAGCCCCCTCGGAGGGCCTGGTACGCAGTATTTT
CASSPLGGPGTQYF
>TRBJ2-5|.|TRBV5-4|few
TGTGCCAGCAGCTTGAGGGGGGAGACCCAGTACTTC
CASSLRGETQYF
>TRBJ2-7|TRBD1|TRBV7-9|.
TGTGCCAGCAGCTTACCGGTCGGCAGGGGGATATCCTACGAGCAGTACTTC
CASSLPVGRGISYEQYF
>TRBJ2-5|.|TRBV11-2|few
TGTGCCAGCAGTCTAGGGGGGACGTACCAAGAGACCCAGTACTTC
CASSLGGTYQETQYF
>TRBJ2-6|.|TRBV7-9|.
TGTGCCAGCAGCTTAGGAGCCACCTCTGGGGCCAACGTCCTGACTTTC
CASSLGATSGANVLTF
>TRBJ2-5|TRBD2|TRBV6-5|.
TGTGCCAGCAGTTACGGCGCGGGAGGAGAGACCCAGTACTTC
CASSYGAGGETQYF